Sequencing of this T cell receptor (beta chain) was carried out in a study of neurological immune-mediated disorders. Study outcomes and limitations: The study found the most TCR clonal expansion in HTLV-1-associated myelopathy and the least in multiple sclerosis, below healthy controls.

The method for making cDNA was 5'RACE, and it used 10-nucleotide random UMIs. Via MiXCR, TCRdb re-called the 5' RACE reads, giving one row per CDR3 protein. The sample lists 45,000 or so distinct CDR3 sequences, 20% to 25% occurring once. This clonotype was seen many times. Its antigen is still unknown. The sample's time point: technical triplicate 3. Unsorted libraries were generated from 2 million PBMCs. These cells had been stored in RNAlater at -80 C. J gave up 7 bases and V 5 bases, and 4 bases lay outside the gene matches. The CDR3 consists of 12 residues. Germline CDR1 KGHDR, CDR2 SFDVKD. Material: PBMCs. This sequence originates from a man aged 60-69 years with HTLV-1-associated myelopathy (HAM/TSP). The chain couples TRBV24-1 to TRBJ2-7; 7 bases fit TRBD2. The CDR3 DNA reads TGTGCCACCAGTGGAGCGGGGAAGGAGCAGTACTTC. This gives the protein CATSGAGKEQYF.